One sample yielded the 22 T cell receptor beta chains listed below, sequenced in a study of cytomegalovirus exposure and HLA in healthy donors. A multiplex PCR was run with 60 Vbeta primers and 13 Jbeta primers. Data came from immunoSEQ multiplex PCR; TCRdb stores just in-frame clones and leaves some out. The sample contains 200,000 or so clones, around 80% of which appear only once. The specimen was PBMCs. The receptors were sampled from a woman younger than 35 in good health and CMV-seropositive.

V and J are TRBV28 and TRBJ2-1; 9 nucleotides match TRBD1. Germline trimming cut 6 bases from V and 8 bases from J; bases unmatched to any gene: 5. CDR1 is MDHEN, CDR2 SYDVKM, per germline. CDR3 length equals 13 residues. CDR3 loop: CASRSTGGYEQFF. The CDR3 DNA follows: TGTGCCAGCAGGTCGACAGGGGGTTATGAGCAGTTCTTC.

The CDR3 bases are TGTGCCAGCAGTGATTCAGGGTCCAATTCACCCCTCCACTTT. It encodes CASSDSGSNSPLHF. The chain recombines TRBV6-1 with TRBJ1-6; perhaps TRBD1 as D (5 bases). Trimming pared 3 bases from V and 7 bases from J, leaving 10 bases between. CDR3 length: 14 residues. Looked up from germline, CDR1 is MNHNS and CDR2 is SASEGT.

J is TRBJ2-2 and V is TRBV19, with a tentative D call TRBD2 (6 bases). Per the germline V gene, CDR1 is LNHDA and CDR2 is SQIVND (reference sequence). This CDR3 has 14 amino acids. Trimming took off 6 bases at V and 5 bases at J, with 13 bases between the two ends. The CDR3 nucleotides are TGTGCCAGTAGATTAGTGGGGGGAACCGGGGAGCTGTTTTTT. Its translation is CASRLVGGTGELFF.

This chain connects TRBV2 to TRBJ1-2; a weak D match, TRBD1 (6 bases). Looked up from germline, CDR1 is SNHLY and CDR2 is FYNNEI. Trimming took 6 bases from V and 5 from J, leaving 19 bases between them. The CDR3 runs to 15 residues. The CDR3 loop reads CASSAKQGTKYGYTF. In DNA, the CDR3 is TGTGCCAGCAGCGCCAAACAGGGTACGAAATATGGCTACACCTTC.

The chain joins TRBV18 to TRBJ2-7; TRBD1 aligns across 7 bases. V was clipped by 2 bases and J by 5 bases; unmatched bases: 9. The CDR3 sequence is 15 residues long. Germline lookup yields CDR1 KGHSH and CDR2 LQKENI. The CDR3 DNA is TGTGCCAGCTCACCATGGGACAGTAGGTGGGACGAGCAGTACTTC. As protein: CASSPWDSRWDEQYF.

The genes are TRBV15 and TRBJ2-5; TRBD1 agrees at 7 bases. This CDR3 spans 14 amino acids. The junction had 5 bases not matched to a gene; V was cut back by 5 bases and J by 2 bases. Germline values: CDR1 LNHNV, CDR2 YYDKDF (reference sequence). The CDR3 coding sequence is TGTGCCACCAGCCCGGGACAGCAACAAGAGACCCAGTACTTC. Translating it yields CATSPGQQQETQYF.

This clone was counted between two and nine times. The V and J genes are TRBV5-1 and TRBJ1-4; TRBD1 agrees at 9 bases. V was pared by 3 bases and J by 5 bases, with 5 bases of the junction left unmatched. From germline, CDR1 is SGHRS and CDR2 YFSETQ. The CDR3 runs 15 residues. The CDR3 reads CASSSLGQGNEKLFF. The CDR3 DNA sequence: TGCGCCAGCAGCTCGCTGGGACAGGGAAATGAAAAACTGTTTTTT.

This rearrangement joins TRBV30 to TRBJ1-6; 9 nucleotides agree with TRBD1. There are 15 residues in the CDR3. The V gene's germline CDR1 is GTSNPN and CDR2 SVGIG (reference sequence). V lost 5 bases and J lost 5; bases outside the gene matches: 7. CDR3 residues: CAWGTGSRHNSPLHF. The CDR3 DNA reads TGTGCCTGGGGGACAGGGTCGAGGCATAATTCACCCCTCCACTTT.

The chain carries TRBV6-1 and TRBJ1-1, with TRBD1 as a possible D gene (6 bases). The germline CDR1 and CDR2 sequences are MNHNS and SASEGT. V was cut by 9 bases and J by 7 bases, with 24 bases left in between. This CDR3 spans 15 amino acids. The CDR3 DNA sequence: TGTGCCAGTCGAGCCCGAGGACAGCCCCGAATTGAAGCTTTCTTT. Its protein product is CASRARGQPRIEAFF.

The gene calls are TRBV4-3 and TRBJ2-1, with 7 positions matching TRBD1. Trimming at V came to 0 bases and at J to 4 bases, leaving 9 bases not matched to a gene. Per the germline V gene, CDR1 is LGHNA and CDR2 is YSLEER. The CDR3 loop spans 17 amino acids. CDR3 amino acids: CASSQDLVGTVYNEQFF. In nucleotides, the CDR3 is TGCGCCAGCAGCCAAGATCTGGTAGGGACAGTTTACAATGAGCAGTTCTTC.

The rearrangement uses TRBV10-3 and TRBJ1-1; D gene uncertain. Trimming took off 5 bases at V and 7 bases at J, with 14 bases between the two ends. The germline V gene encodes CDR1 ENHRY and CDR2 SYGVKD. This CDR3 comprises 13 residues. The CDR3 region is CAISRGILNEAFF. CDR3 nucleotide sequence: TGTGCCATCAGTCGCGGGATCCTAAATGAAGCTTTCTTT.

DNA for the CDR3: TGTGCCAGCAGTGAAGTTGGCAGACAAGAGACCCAGTACTTC. Translating it yields CASSEVGRQETQYF. J is TRBJ2-5 and V is TRBV6-1, with D unresolved. The CDR3 totals 14 residues. Germline CDR1 and CDR2: MNHNS and SASEGT. The V and J ends lost 1 base and 2 bases respectively, with 8 bases between them.

The CDR3 sequence is CASSQDGDRGFMNTEAFF. CDR3 bases: TGTGCCAGCAGCCAAGATGGGGACAGGGGGTTCATGAACACTGAAGCTTTCTTT. V gene TRBV4-2 combines with J gene TRBJ1-1; 11 bases map to TRBD1. Germline CDR1 and CDR2: LGHNA and YNFKEQ. The CDR3 has 18 amino acids. Trimming at V came to 0 bases and at J to 0 bases, leaving 6 bases not matched to a gene.

Regarding this clone: The junction departs from the called germline gene at one end, perhaps through a read error. The chain combines TRBV11-2 with TRBJ2-5; 10 nucleotides agree with TRBD1. The CDR3 length is 12 residues. Germline values: CDR1 SGHAT, CDR2 FQNNGV. The CDR3 sequence: CASSAGGQGRDF. The CDR3 DNA reads TGTGCCAGCAGCGCGGGGGGACAGGGGAGGGACTTC.

The V and J genes are TRBV7-6 and TRBJ2-7; TRBD2 might be the D (6 bases). The CDR3 runs 14 residues. Germline assignment: CDR1 SGHVS and CDR2 FNYEAQ. The V gene lost 5 bases and the J gene lost 3 bases, with 14 bases spanning the gap. The CDR3 loop reads CASSPRGADYEQYF. CDR3 in DNA: TGTGCCAGCAGCCCGCGGGGCGCAGACTACGAGCAGTACTTC.

This chain uses TRBV4-1 with TRBJ2-7; 8 nucleotides match TRBD2. J was trimmed by 4 bases and V by 0 bases; bases with no gene match: 5. Germline CDR1 MGHRA, CDR2 YSYEKL. The CDR3 has 15 amino acids. CDR3 sequence reads: CASSQDALAEYEQYF. CDR3 coding DNA: TGCGCCAGCAGCCAAGATGCACTAGCGGAGTACGAGCAGTACTTC.

Note on this clone: At one end the junction does not follow the germline gene, possibly because of a read error. The chain recombines TRBV7-9 with TRBJ1-1; TRBD1 aligns across 7 bases. This CDR3 is 12 amino acids long. Germline lookup yields CDR1 SEHNR and CDR2 FQNEAQ (reference sequence). As DNA, the CDR3 is TGTTCCAGCAGCTCAGGGGGTGGTGAAGCTTTCTTT. It specifies CSSSSGGGEAFF.

This clone was seen a single time. The rearrangement joins TRBV4-1 to TRBJ2-5, with a tentative D call TRBD2 (5 bases). CDR1 and CDR2 from the germline V gene are MGHRA and YSYEKL. V was pared by 4 bases and J by 4 bases, with 16 bases between. The CDR3 spans 15 residues. As DNA, the CDR3 is TGCGCCAGCAGCCCGGGGAACGACTGGGGAGAGACCCAGTACTTC. It yields the protein CASSPGNDWGETQYF.

DNA of the CDR3: TGTGCCAGCAGCTTTCTACGGGAAATGAACACTGAAGCTTTCTTT. Its protein is CASSFLREMNTEAFF. The chain carries TRBV11-3 and TRBJ1-1; no firm D call. The ends were cut back, 3 bases at V and 0 bases at J, with 11 bases in the middle. This CDR3 has 15 residues. Germline CDR1 and CDR2: SGHNT and YENEEA.

The chain carries TRBV7-9 and TRBJ1-1; 7 bases line up with TRBD1. Germline values: CDR1 SEHNR, CDR2 FQNEAQ (reference sequence). Trimming at V came to 5 bases and at J to 6 bases, leaving 0 bases not matched to a gene. This CDR3 comprises 11 residues. In DNA, the CDR3 is TGTGCCAGCAGCGACAGGGCTGAAGCTTTCTTT. It encodes CASSDRAEAFF.

This clone was detected only once. V gene TRBV6-1 combines with J gene TRBJ1-1, with TRBD1 matching over 10 bases. There are 14 residues in the CDR3. V dropped 6 bases and J dropped 3; count of bases not matched to a gene: 4. Germline V lookup: CDR1 MNHNS, CDR2 SASEGT. The CDR3 region is CASSGTGAYTEAFF. The DNA of the CDR3 is TGTGCCAGCAGCGGGACAGGGGCGTACACTGAAGCTTTCTTT.

This chain uses TRBV4-1 with TRBJ2-2; the D gene is possibly TRBD1 (5 bases). The CDR3 sequence is 16 residues long. V lost 4 bases and J lost 6, with 18 bases in between. In germline, CDR1 is MGHRA, CDR2 YSYEKL. CDR3 sequence: CASSRAPQGGSGELFF. CDR3 sequence (DNA): TGCGCCAGCAGCCGAGCGCCGCAGGGTGGTTCCGGGGAGCTGTTTTTT.